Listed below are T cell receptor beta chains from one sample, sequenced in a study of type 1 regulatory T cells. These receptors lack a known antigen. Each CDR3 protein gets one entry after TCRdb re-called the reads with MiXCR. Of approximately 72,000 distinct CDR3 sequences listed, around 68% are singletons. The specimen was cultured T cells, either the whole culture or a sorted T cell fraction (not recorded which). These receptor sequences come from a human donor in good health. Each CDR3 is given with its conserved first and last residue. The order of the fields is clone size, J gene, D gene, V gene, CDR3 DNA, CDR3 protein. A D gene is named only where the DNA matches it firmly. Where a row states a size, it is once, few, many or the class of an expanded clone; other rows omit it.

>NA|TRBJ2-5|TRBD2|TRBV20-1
TGCAGTGCTAGGAGGGGTACTAGCGGAGAAGAGACCCAGTACTTC
CSARRGTSGEETQYF
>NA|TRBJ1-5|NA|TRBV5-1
TGCGCCAGCAGCTTGGGGGGGGACAGCAATCAGCCCCAGCATTTT
CASSLGGDSNQPQHF
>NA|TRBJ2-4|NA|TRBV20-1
TGCAGTGCTAGAGATGACATAGCCAAAAACATTCAGTACTTC
CSARDDIAKNIQYF
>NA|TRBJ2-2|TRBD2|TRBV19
TGTGCCAGTAGTAGTCTAGCGGGAGAGGACACCGGGGAGCTGTTTTTT
CASSSLAGEDTGELFF
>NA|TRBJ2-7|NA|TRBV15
TGTGCCACCAGCAGAGATACCCGAGCTCTCACCTACGAGCAGTACTTC
CATSRDTRALTYEQYF
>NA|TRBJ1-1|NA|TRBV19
TGTGCCAGTAGCAGTCAGAGGGGCACTGAAGCTTTCTTT
CASSSQRGTEAFF
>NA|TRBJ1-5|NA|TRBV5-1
TGCGCCAGCAGCTTCTTCAGGGGCGGGCAGCCCCAGCATTTT
CASSFFRGGQPQHF
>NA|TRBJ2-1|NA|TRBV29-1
TGCAGCGTTGACCGCTCCTACAATGAGCAGTTCTTC
CSVDRSYNEQFF
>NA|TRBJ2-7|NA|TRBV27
TGTGCCAGCAGTTTAAATGGCAGGCAACCCTACGAGCAGTACTTC
CASSLNGRQPYEQYF
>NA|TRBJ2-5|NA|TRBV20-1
TGCAGTGCTAATTCCGTAGAGACCCAGTACTTC
CSANSVETQYF
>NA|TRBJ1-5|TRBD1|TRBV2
TGTGCCAGCAGGGCAGGGGGTGGCAATCAGCCCCAGCATTTT
CASRAGGGNQPQHF
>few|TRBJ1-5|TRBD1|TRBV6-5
TGTGCCAGCAGTTACGGGACAGGGGTCCAGCCCCAGCATTTT
CASSYGTGVQPQHF
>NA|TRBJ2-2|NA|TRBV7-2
TGTGCCAGCAGCTTCTGGGGGGCAGGGGAGACCGGGGAGCTGTTTTTT
CASSFWGAGETGELFF
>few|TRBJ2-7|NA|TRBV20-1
TGCAGTGCTAGAGCCGACAGGCCCTCCTACGAGCAGTACTTC
CSARADRPSYEQYF
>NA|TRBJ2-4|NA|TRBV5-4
TGTGCCAGCAGCTTATCAGGATCCTCCAAAAACATTCAGTACTTC
CASSLSGSSKNIQYF
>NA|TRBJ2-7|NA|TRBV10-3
TGTGCCATCAGTAGAGGGGAGACCTACGAGCAGTACTTC
CAISRGETYEQYF
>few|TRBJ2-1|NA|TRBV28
TGTGCCAGCAGTTTATACAACAGGGAGCAGTTCTTC
CASSLYNREQFF
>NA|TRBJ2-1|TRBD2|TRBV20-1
TGCAGTGCTAAGGGACTAGCGGGGGACAATGAGCAGTTCTTC
CSAKGLAGDNEQFF
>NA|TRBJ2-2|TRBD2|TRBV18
TGTGCCAGCTCACCGCCCGGGACTAGGGACACCGGGGAGCTGTTTTTT
CASSPPGTRDTGELFF
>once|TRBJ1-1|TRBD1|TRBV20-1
TGCAGTGCAGACAGGGGGCGCCCCTACACTGAAGCTTTCTTT
CSADRGRPYTEAFF
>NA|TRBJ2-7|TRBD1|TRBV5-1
TGCGCCAGCAGCGGGAACAGGGGGCTGAGCTCCTACGAGCAGTACTTC
CASSGNRGLSSYEQYF
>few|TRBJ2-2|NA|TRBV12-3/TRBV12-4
TGTGCCAGCACCCAGACCCAGGGGCTCGAGCTGTTTTTT
CASTQTQGLELFF